The sequence of this TCR beta chain was determined in a study of T cells expressing NK-cell markers. On the study more broadly: All TCR beta repertoires analysed originated from sorted CD3+CD56+NKG2C+, CD3+CD56+NKG2C- and CD3+CD56-NKG2C+ T cells. The authors sequenced eight donors, of whom seven were HCMV-seropositive and one was seronegative.

On this clonotype itself: Its matching antigen is unknown.

UMIs were included in TCR beta cDNA generated by 5'RACE template switching. TCRdb derives one entry per CDR3 protein from the 5' RACE reads, leaving out DNA. This sample's table reports about 160,000 distinct CDR3 sequences. Broader study findings: Topping the CD3+CD56-NKG2C+ fraction as well were these clonotypes, in several donors.

The germline V gene encodes CDR1 KGHDR and CDR2 SFDVKD. The CDR3 has 15 amino acids. Specimen: blood T cells: a sorted CD56 or NKG2C T cell subset, CD4+ or CD8+ T cells, or bulk PBMC T cells (not recorded which). The receptor's source is a man aged 18-70 years in good health. The rearrangement joins TRBV24-1 to TRBJ1-2; with no DNA, the TCRdb D assignment of TRBD1 cannot be verified. The CDR3 protein is CATSEGRGLTYGYTF.